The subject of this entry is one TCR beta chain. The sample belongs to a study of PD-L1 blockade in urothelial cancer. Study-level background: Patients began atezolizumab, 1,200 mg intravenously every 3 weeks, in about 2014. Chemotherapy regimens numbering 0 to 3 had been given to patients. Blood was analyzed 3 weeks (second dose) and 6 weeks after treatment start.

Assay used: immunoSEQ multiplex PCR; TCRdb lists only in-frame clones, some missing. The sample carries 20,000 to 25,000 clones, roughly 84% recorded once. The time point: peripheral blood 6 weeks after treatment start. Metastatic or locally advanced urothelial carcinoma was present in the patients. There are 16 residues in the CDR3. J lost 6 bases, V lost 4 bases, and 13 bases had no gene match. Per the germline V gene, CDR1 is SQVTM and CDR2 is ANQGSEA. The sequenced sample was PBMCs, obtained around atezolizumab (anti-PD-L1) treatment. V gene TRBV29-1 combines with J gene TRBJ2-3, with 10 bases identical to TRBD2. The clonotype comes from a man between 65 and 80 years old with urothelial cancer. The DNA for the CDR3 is TGCAGCGTTGCCCCTTCTAGCGGGAGTGGTATCGATACGCAGTATTTT. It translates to CSVAPSSGSGIDTQYF.